This passage covers 15 T cell receptor beta chains from one sample sequenced in a study of response to subunit inactivated influenza vaccine (dated by TCRdb to between 2018 and 2020). Libraries were made using RT-PCR. Sequencing took place on an Illumina HiSeq 2500. TCRdb passed the public sequencing reads through fastp at Q25 and MiXCR, retaining productive beta sequences. Rows matching on CDR3 protein sequence are summarized as one entry with the most common DNA and genes. This sample comprises some 570,000 distinct CDR3 sequences, 11% of them detected only once. The ten largest clones represent approximately 10% of the sample. These data were likewise used in another study, on T cells expressing NK-cell markers. In that second paper, the authors write: 5'RACE template switching, by which a universal primer site and unique molecular identifiers were added, was used to make TCR beta cDNA libraries.

The sequences come from PBMCs from blood, collected on the day of vaccination. All receptors come from a man aged 50-59 years who received an inactivated influenza vaccine. Donor details come from another sample of the same person, matched by shared clones.

This clonotype was recorded once. A read error is likely, as this CDR3 ends without the conserved phenylalanine or tryptophan. The chain has TRBV6-1 and TRBJ2-3; 7 bases fit TRBD1. Germline V gene sequence: CDR1 MNHNS, CDR2 SASEGT. Trimming at V came to 6 bases and at J to 4 bases, leaving 16 bases not matched to a gene. This CDR3 has 17 amino acids. The CDR3 protein is CASSPQQGINSPDTQYS. The CDR3 coding sequence is TGTGCCAGCAGCCCACAACAGGGGATTAATTCGCCAGATACGCAGTATTCT.

The V gene is TRBV2, the J gene TRBJ2-5; perhaps D is TRBD1 or TRBD2 (6 bases each). The CDR3 extends over 14 amino acids. V dropped 2 bases and J dropped 3 bases, with 10 bases sitting between them. Germline V lookup: CDR1 SNHLY, CDR2 FYNNEI. The CDR3 DNA reads as TGTGCCAGCAGTGAAACAGGGAGGAAAGAGACCCAGTACTTC. Translation: CASSETGRKETQYF.

This clonotype was detected ten times or more. The chain recombines TRBV10-3 with TRBJ2-1, with 9 bases matching TRBD1. Germline values: CDR1 ENHRY, CDR2 SYGVKD. Trimming at V came to 6 bases and at J to 9 bases, leaving 12 bases not matched to a gene. The CDR3 runs to 15 residues. DNA of the CDR3: TGTGCCATCAGAATTCCGAGACAGGGGGTTTTTGAGCAGTTCTTC. This codes for CAIRIPRQGVFEQFF.

The chain joins TRBV5-1 to TRBJ1-3; no clear D. The CDR3 contains 15 residues. Germline-derived CDR1 and CDR2 are SGHRS and YFSETQ. The V gene lost 1 base and the J gene lost 0 bases, with 8 bases spanning the gap. CDR3 residues: CASSLLGDSGNTIYF. The CDR3 bases are TGCGCCAGCAGCTTGCTGGGAGACTCTGGAAACACCATATATTTT.

This clonotype has just a few counts. V and J are TRBV12-3 or TRBV12-4 and TRBJ2-2, with 8 bases that match TRBD2. Trimming cost V 6 bases and J 4 bases; bases outside gene matches: 4. The CDR3 is made up of 14 amino acids. The CDR3 is CASSRGGGTGELFF. CDR3 in DNA: TGTGCCAGCAGCCGGGGGGGAGGCACCGGGGAGCTGTTTTTT.

This clonotype was found a few times. This sequence joins TRBV20-1 and TRBJ2-2, with 9 positions matching TRBD1. CDR1 DFQATT and CDR2 SNEGSKA come from the germline V gene (reference sequence). The CDR3 has 17 amino acids. Trimming removed 3 bases from V and 0 bases from J; junction bases left unmatched: 8. CDR3 coding DNA: TGCAGTGCTAGGAGACAGGGGGGAATGGCGAACACCGGGGAGCTGTTTTTT. This gives the protein CSARRQGGMANTGELFF.

This clonotype was counted a few times. The rearrangement uses TRBV20-1 and TRBJ2-7; D is perhaps TRBD2 (6 bases). Trimming left V 3 bases short and J 4 bases short, with 13 bases between. The CDR3 sequence is 13 residues long. CDR1 DFQATT and CDR2 SNEGSKA come from the germline V gene (reference sequence). The CDR3 spells CSASAGTRYEQYF. For the CDR3, the DNA is TGCAGTGCTAGTGCGGGGACCCGATACGAGCAGTACTTC.

V usage is TRBV7-8 and J usage is TRBJ2-2; 8 bases are a match to TRBD2. The germline gives CDR1 SGHVS, CDR2 FQNEAQ. V gave up 7 bases and J gave up 8 bases; unmatched junction bases: 12. The CDR3 spans 15 residues. CDR3 sequence: CASTSTRLAMGELFF. The CDR3 DNA reads as TGTGCCAGCACCTCCACCCGACTAGCGATGGGGGAGCTGTTTTTT.

Many counts were recorded for this clonotype. The chain couples TRBV20-1 to TRBJ1-5, with D maybe TRBD1 (5 bases). Germline V CDR1 and CDR2: DFQATT, SNEGSKA (reference sequence). V dropped 3 bases and J dropped 6 bases, with 21 bases sitting between them. The CDR3 has 16 amino acids. CDR3 protein: CSARTGGSMGSQPQHF. The CDR3 region has the DNA TGCAGTGCTAGGACCGGGGGGAGTATGGGTAGTCAGCCCCAGCATTTT.

This clonotype turned up a few times. This sequence joins TRBV7-6 and TRBJ2-2; D possibly corresponds to TRBD2 (6 bases). This CDR3 contains 17 residues. Germline V gene data show CDR1 as SGHVS and CDR2 as FNYEAQ. V lost 1 base to trimming and J lost 0 bases, with 12 bases between them. CDR3: CASSLDTAGSNTGELFF. In nucleotides, the CDR3 is TGTGCCAGCAGCTTAGACACGGCGGGATCGAACACCGGGGAGCTGTTTTTT.

This clonotype has just a few counts. V usage is TRBV7-7 and J usage is TRBJ2-3; TRBD2 agrees at 9 bases. CDR1 and CDR2 from the germline V gene are SSHAT and FNYEAQ (reference sequence). The trim removed 5 bases at V and 10 bases at J, leaving 16 bases unmatched. The CDR3 has 16 amino acids. CDR3 sequence (DNA): TGTGCCAGCAGCCCCGGACTAGCGTCCAATCGAGGGGCGCAGTATTTT. Translation: CASSPGLASNRGAQYF. Variable domain in full (rest from reference TRBV7-7 and TRBJ2-3): GAGVSQSPRYKVTKRGQDVTLRCDPISSHATLYWYQQALGQGPEFLTYFNYEAQPDKSGLPSDRFSAERPEGSISTLTIQRTEQRDSAMYRCASSPGLASNRGAQYFGPGTRLTVL.

The chain has TRBV2 and TRBJ2-3, with TRBD2 matching 15 bases. Per germline, CDR1 SNHLY and CDR2 FYNNEI. This CDR3 has 16 residues. V was clipped by 7 bases and J by 4 bases; unmatched bases: 6. The CDR3: CASKGLAGGPSDTQYF. CDR3 DNA sequence: TGTGCCAGCAAGGGACTAGCGGGAGGTCCCTCAGATACGCAGTATTTT.

The V gene is TRBV20-1, the J gene TRBJ2-1; D uncertain. The V end was cut by 0 bases, the J end by 0 bases, with 9 bases between. Germline CDR1 reads DFQATT; CDR2 reads SNEGSKA (reference sequence). The CDR3 length is 15 residues. The CDR3, as DNA: TGCAGTGCTAGAGATCGGCCGGTCTCCTACAATGAGCAGTTCTTC. Its protein product is CSARDRPVSYNEQFF.

V usage is TRBV5-6 and J usage is TRBJ1-1, with TRBD1 matching 8 bases. This CDR3 has 16 residues. With V trimmed by 0 bases and J by 5 bases, 9 bases remained unmatched. Germline loops: CDR1 SGHDT, CDR2 YYEEEE. The CDR3 sequence is CASSLEQGAIWTEAFF. The CDR3, as DNA: TGTGCCAGCAGCTTGGAGCAGGGGGCGATTTGGACTGAAGCTTTCTTT. The full variable domain, in which reference TRBV5-6 and TRBJ1-1 provide the parts outside the CDR3, is DAGVTQSPTHLIKTRGQQVTLRCSPKSGHDTVSWYQQALGQGPQFIFQYYEEEERQRGNFPDRFSGHQFPNYSSELNVNALLLGDSALYLCASSLEQGAIWTEAFFGQGTRLTVV.

CDR3 sequence (DNA): TGCAGCGGGGGGACTAGCAGTACAGATACGCAGTATTTT. This sequence encodes CSGGTSSTDTQYF. This chain joins TRBV29-1 and TRBJ2-3, with 9 bases identical to TRBD2. Trimming took 7 bases from V and 3 from J; bases not matched to a gene: 5. The CDR3 consists of 13 residues. Germline CDR1 SQVTM, CDR2 ANQGSEA.